This is a list of T cell receptor beta chains from one sample in a study of T cells in Graves' hyperthyroidism and ophthalmopathy. A single record per CDR3 protein comes from TCRdb applying MiXCR to the multiplex PCR reads. Among 500,000 to 750,000 distinct CDR3 sequences, 14% were seen once, and the ten largest hold approximately 6.4%. Sample: blood. These receptor sequences come from a woman aged 18-29 years with Graves' ophthalmopathy. CDR3s include the opening cysteine and the closing phenylalanine or tryptophan. Each record gives: J gene, V gene, clone size, D gene, CDR3 DNA, CDR3 protein. The D gene is left open where the match is weak. Only part of the rows carry a size: once, few, many, or a class if the clone is expanded.

j_gene: TRBJ2-1
v_gene: TRBV20-1
abundance: NA
d_gene: TRBD1
CDR3nt: TGCAGTGCTGAGGGGACAGGGGCCTCCAATGAGCAGTTCTTC
CDR3aa: CSAEGTGASNEQFF

j_gene: TRBJ2-2
v_gene: TRBV9
abundance: many
d_gene: TRBD2
CDR3nt: TGTGCCAGCAGCGTATTAGCGGGAGGAGGTACCGGGGAGCTGTTTTTT
CDR3aa: CASSVLAGGGTGELFF

j_gene: TRBJ2-7
v_gene: TRBV6-1
abundance: many
d_gene: NA
CDR3nt: TGTGCCAGCAGTTGGCAGGTTGGATCCTACGAGCAGTACTTC
CDR3aa: CASSWQVGSYEQYF

j_gene: TRBJ2-3
v_gene: TRBV9
abundance: NA
d_gene: TRBD2
CDR3nt: TGTGCCAGCAGCGTAGAGTCCGGTGAGTCGGTAGCGGGAATCCGAAATACGCAGTATTTT
CDR3aa: CASSVESGESVAGIRNTQYF

j_gene: TRBJ1-1
v_gene: TRBV24-1
abundance: few
d_gene: NA
CDR3nt: TGTGCCACCAGTGATTCAACGGTGTCTGAAGCTTTCTTT
CDR3aa: CATSDSTVSEAFF

j_gene: TRBJ1-2
v_gene: TRBV5-1
abundance: few
d_gene: NA
CDR3nt: TGCGCCAGCAGCAAGGCCAGGGGAGGGTATGGCTACACCTTC
CDR3aa: CASSKARGGYGYTF

j_gene: TRBJ1-1
v_gene: TRBV7-6
abundance: many
d_gene: NA
CDR3nt: TGTGCCAGCAGCTCCTACCCCGGGGCCGGCCCGACGAAGACTGAAGCTTTCTTT
CDR3aa: CASSSYPGAGPTKTEAFF

j_gene: TRBJ1-1
v_gene: TRBV18
abundance: NA
d_gene: TRBD1
CDR3nt: TGTGCCAGCTCACCACCGGGACAGGGGGCTGGCGACACTGAAGCTTTCTTT
CDR3aa: CASSPPGQGAGDTEAFF

j_gene: TRBJ2-1
v_gene: TRBV24-1
abundance: NA
d_gene: TRBD2
CDR3nt: TGTGCCACCAGGGGACTAGCGGGAAACAATGAGCAGTTCTTC
CDR3aa: CATRGLAGNNEQFF

j_gene: TRBJ1-1
v_gene: TRBV12-3/TRBV12-4
abundance: many
d_gene: NA
CDR3nt: TGTGCCAGCAGTTTCGGTCAGGTGGGGGCTTTCTTT
CDR3aa: CASSFGQVGAFF

j_gene: TRBJ1-1
v_gene: TRBV5-6
abundance: many
d_gene: NA
CDR3nt: TGTGCCAGCTCGGTGCCGAACACTGAAGCTTTCTTT
CDR3aa: CASSVPNTEAFF

j_gene: TRBJ2-5
v_gene: TRBV28
abundance: NA
d_gene: NA
CDR3nt: TGTGCCAGCAAATGGGGCGGCCCCCAGAAGACCCAGTACTTC
CDR3aa: CASKWGGPQKTQYF

j_gene: TRBJ2-1
v_gene: TRBV5-1
abundance: many
d_gene: NA
CDR3nt: TGCGCCAGCAGCTTATTGGACGGTGGACCTCCCAACAATGAGCAGTTCTTC
CDR3aa: CASSLLDGGPPNNEQFF

j_gene: TRBJ1-5
v_gene: TRBV25-1
abundance: many
d_gene: NA
CDR3nt: TGTGCCAGCAGTGAACCTCCCGAATGGCAGGGAAGTAATCAGCCCCAGCATTTT
CDR3aa: CASSEPPEWQGSNQPQHF

j_gene: TRBJ2-1
v_gene: TRBV27
abundance: few
d_gene: NA
CDR3nt: TGTGCCAGCAGTCTTGCCGGGGCCCTCACTGAGCAGTTCTTC
CDR3aa: CASSLAGALTEQFF

j_gene: TRBJ2-5
v_gene: TRBV3-1
abundance: NA
d_gene: NA
CDR3nt: TGTGCCAGCAGCCAGGCAGGACCCCAAGAGACCCAGTACTTC
CDR3aa: CASSQAGPQETQYF

j_gene: TRBJ2-3
v_gene: TRBV18
abundance: many
d_gene: TRBD2
CDR3nt: TGTGCCAGCTCAGCGGGACTAGCGGTCACAGATACGCAGTATTTT
CDR3aa: CASSAGLAVTDTQYF

j_gene: TRBJ2-7
v_gene: TRBV12-3/TRBV12-4
abundance: many
d_gene: NA
CDR3nt: TGTGCCAGCAGTTTTCTGGGGGCGCGATACGAGCAGTACTTC
CDR3aa: CASSFLGARYEQYF

j_gene: TRBJ1-5
v_gene: TRBV20-1
abundance: NA
d_gene: TRBD1
CDR3nt: TGCAGTGGACACAGGGGCGATAGCAATCAGCCCCAGCATTTT
CDR3aa: CSGHRGDSNQPQHF

j_gene: TRBJ2-7
v_gene: TRBV28
abundance: few
d_gene: NA
CDR3nt: TGTGCCAGCAGTCCTTCCTCGGAGGGGGCCATCTACGAGCAGTACTTC
CDR3aa: CASSPSSEGAIYEQYF

j_gene: TRBJ2-3
v_gene: TRBV7-9
abundance: many
d_gene: NA
CDR3nt: TGTGCCAGCAGCTTCCTAATGTTCACAGATACGCAGTATTTT
CDR3aa: CASSFLMFTDTQYF

j_gene: TRBJ2-3
v_gene: TRBV24-1
abundance: many
d_gene: TRBD2
CDR3nt: TGTGCCACCGGGACTAGCGGGATTACTAGCACAGATACGCAGTATTTT
CDR3aa: CATGTSGITSTDTQYF

j_gene: TRBJ2-7
v_gene: TRBV28
abundance: many
d_gene: TRBD1
CDR3nt: TGTGCCAGCAGTACGACCGGGACAGGGTTCTACGAGCAGTACTTC
CDR3aa: CASSTTGTGFYEQYF

j_gene: TRBJ1-4
v_gene: TRBV28
abundance: NA
d_gene: TRBD1
CDR3nt: TGTGCCAGCAGTCAAGGGGGCTCGGCTAATGAAAAACTGTTTTTT
CDR3aa: CASSQGGSANEKLFF

j_gene: TRBJ2-1
v_gene: TRBV29-1
abundance: NA
d_gene: TRBD1
CDR3nt: TGCAGCGTTGAAGGTGTCGACAGGGGGGACTACAATGAGCAGTTCTTC
CDR3aa: CSVEGVDRGDYNEQFF

j_gene: TRBJ1-1
v_gene: TRBV5-6
abundance: NA
d_gene: NA
CDR3nt: TGTGCCAGCAGCTATCAAACGGGTTTTAACACTGAAGCTTTCTTT
CDR3aa: CASSYQTGFNTEAFF

j_gene: TRBJ1-2
v_gene: TRBV5-8
abundance: few
d_gene: TRBD1
CDR3nt: TGTGCCAGCAGCTTGGCAGGGGACAGGGGGCTGAGTGGCTACACCTTC
CDR3aa: CASSLAGDRGLSGYTF

j_gene: TRBJ2-7
v_gene: TRBV6-2/TRBV6-3
abundance: many
d_gene: TRBD2
CDR3nt: TGTGCCAGCAGCCCGGGACTAGCGGGTCGGCAGTACTTC
CDR3aa: CASSPGLAGRQYF

j_gene: TRBJ2-3
v_gene: TRBV4-1
abundance: NA
d_gene: TRBD2
CDR3nt: TGCGCCAGCAGCCAAACCGGGACTAGCGGAATCACAGATACGCAGTATTTT
CDR3aa: CASSQTGTSGITDTQYF

j_gene: TRBJ2-7
v_gene: TRBV28
abundance: many
d_gene: NA
CDR3nt: TGTGCCAGCAGTTCGGGACCGCTATCCTACGAGCAGTACTTC
CDR3aa: CASSSGPLSYEQYF

j_gene: TRBJ2-7
v_gene: TRBV6-2/TRBV6-3
abundance: many
d_gene: TRBD1
CDR3nt: TGTGCCAGCAGTACCGAGACAGGGGGAAACCCCTACGAGCAGTACTTC
CDR3aa: CASSTETGGNPYEQYF